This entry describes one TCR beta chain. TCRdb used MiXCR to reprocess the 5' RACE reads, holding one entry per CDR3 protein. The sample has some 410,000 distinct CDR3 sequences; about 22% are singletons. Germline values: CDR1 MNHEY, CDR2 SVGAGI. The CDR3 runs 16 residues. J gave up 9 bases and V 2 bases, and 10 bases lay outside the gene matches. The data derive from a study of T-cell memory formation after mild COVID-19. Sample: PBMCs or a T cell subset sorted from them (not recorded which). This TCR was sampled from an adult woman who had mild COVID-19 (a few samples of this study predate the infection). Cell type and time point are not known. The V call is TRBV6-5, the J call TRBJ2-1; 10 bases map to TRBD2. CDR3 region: CASSYQAGGPFSEQFF. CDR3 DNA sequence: TGTGCCAGCAGTTACCAAGCGGGAGGGCCTTTTAGTGAGCAGTTCTTC.